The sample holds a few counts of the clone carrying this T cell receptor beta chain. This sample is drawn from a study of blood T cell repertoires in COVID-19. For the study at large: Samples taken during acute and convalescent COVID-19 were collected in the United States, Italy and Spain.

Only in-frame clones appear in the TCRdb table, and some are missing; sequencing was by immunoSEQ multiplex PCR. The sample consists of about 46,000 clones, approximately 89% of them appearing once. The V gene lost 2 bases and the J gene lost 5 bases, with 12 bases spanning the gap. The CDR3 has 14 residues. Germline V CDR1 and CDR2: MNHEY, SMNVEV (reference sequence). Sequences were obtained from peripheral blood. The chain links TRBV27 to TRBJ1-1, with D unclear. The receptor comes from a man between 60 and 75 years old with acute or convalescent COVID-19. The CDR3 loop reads CASSLGPSWTEAFF. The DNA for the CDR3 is TGTGCCAGCAGTTTAGGGCCAAGCTGGACTGAAGCTTTCTTT.